The rows below give T cell receptor beta chains drawn from one sample of a study of T cells in Graves' hyperthyroidism and ophthalmopathy. One entry per CDR3 protein, called by TCRdb with MiXCR from the multiplex PCR reads. The table shows fewer than 500,000 distinct CDR3 sequences, with about 14% occurring only once. The material sequenced was blood. The receptors stem from a woman between 25 and 40 years old with Graves' ophthalmopathy. CDR3s leave out the opening cysteine and the closing phenylalanine or tryptophan. Part of the rows lack a size; the others show once, few, many or a class for expanded clones.

J gene	V gene	CDR3 length	clone size	CDR3 protein
TRBJ2-5	TRBV24-1	10	NA	ATSGYQETQY
TRBJ1-3	TRBV10-1	8	NA	EFSGNTIY
TRBJ2-7	TRBV3-1	13	many	ASSQESGGPYEQY
TRBJ2-7	TRBV20-1	12	many	SAPRAGGNGEQY
TRBJ2-5	TRBV28	13	many	ASSSPPQGAETQY
TRBJ1-1	TRBV28	15	many	ASSFRTGKQYYTEAF
TRBJ2-1	TRBV9	13	many	ASSSRTGGNNEQF
TRBJ1-2	TRBV6-4	10	few	ASINQGRGYT
TRBJ1-6	TRBV4-1	12	few	ASSHKVPNSPLH
TRBJ2-3	TRBV12-3/TRBV12-4	14	many	ASSLRTSGLTDTQY
TRBJ2-1	TRBV5-1	13	few	ASSFRNLPYNEQF
TRBJ1-2	TRBV7-2	11	many	ASSLRALYGYT
TRBJ1-1	TRBV18	13	NA	ASSPELTVNTEAF
TRBJ2-7	TRBV5-1	11	many	ASSLGRSSEQY
TRBJ2-7	TRBV20-1	13	NA	SASIVAGSSYEQY
TRBJ2-2	TRBV7-8	11	many	ASSLEGSGELF
TRBJ2-7	TRBV5-1	14	many	ASSLSLGQGAYEQY
TRBJ2-5	TRBV5-4	11	few	ASSLWNQETQY
TRBJ2-4	TRBV4-2	14	many	ASSQNPLVAKNIQY
TRBJ1-5	TRBV30	11	many	AWSGSGNQPQH
TRBJ1-1	TRBV2	14	many	ASSVRSGTLNTEAF
TRBJ2-3	TRBV12-3/TRBV12-4	13	many	ASSFGVKGTDTQY
TRBJ2-1	TRBV20-1	15	NA	SAEGSGGALLKNEQF
TRBJ2-1	TRBV5-1	11	many	ASRLTGDYEQF
TRBJ2-7	TRBV6-5	12	many	ASSYSMQNHEQY
TRBJ1-5	TRBV28	13	many	ASLNQGNSNQPQH
TRBJ1-5	TRBV6-1	13	many	ASRARGGLRQPQH
TRBJ2-1	TRBV6-9	13	NA	ASSYAGQGAGEQF
TRBJ2-3	TRBV7-9	11	many	ASSRTSTDTQY
TRBJ2-5	TRBV6-1	13	many	ASSLSGLSGETQY
TRBJ2-1	TRBV6-1	13	many	ASSEAITGWNEQF
TRBJ2-3	TRBV5-1	11	NA	AGSPTSTDTQY
TRBJ1-2	TRBV7-2	11	many	ASSTGQGTGYT
TRBJ1-2	TRBV19	12	NA	ASSMLGGGHGYT
TRBJ1-5	TRBV9	12	NA	ASRRRYSNQPQH
TRBJ2-7	TRBV28	11	NA	ASSLGDRGEQY
TRBJ2-7	TRBV28	10	NA	ASSFLDYKQY
TRBJ2-4	TRBV10-1	12	NA	ASSESLAKNIQY
TRBJ2-1	TRBV30	12	many	AWSLADNYNEQF
TRBJ1-1	TRBV20-1	13	many	SAPTPQGLNTEAF
TRBJ1-2	TRBV20-1	11	NA	SARDGQELGYT
TRBJ2-7	TRBV5-1	15	NA	ASSFPKAQGNSYEQY
TRBJ2-1	TRBV6-1	13	few	ASSDGRVTYNEQF